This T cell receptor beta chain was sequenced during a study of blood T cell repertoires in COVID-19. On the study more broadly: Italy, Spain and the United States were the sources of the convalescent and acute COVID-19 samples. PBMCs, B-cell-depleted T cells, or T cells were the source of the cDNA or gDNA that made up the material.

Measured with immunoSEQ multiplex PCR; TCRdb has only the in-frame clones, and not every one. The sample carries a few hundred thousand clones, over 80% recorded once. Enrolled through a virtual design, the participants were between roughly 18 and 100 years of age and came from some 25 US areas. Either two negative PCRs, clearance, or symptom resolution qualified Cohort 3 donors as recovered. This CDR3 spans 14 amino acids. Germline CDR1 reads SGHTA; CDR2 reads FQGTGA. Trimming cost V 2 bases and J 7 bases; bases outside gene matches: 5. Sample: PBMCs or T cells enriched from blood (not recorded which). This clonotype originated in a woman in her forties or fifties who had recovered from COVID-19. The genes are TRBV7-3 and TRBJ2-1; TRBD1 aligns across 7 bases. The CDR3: CASSLRQQGNEQFF. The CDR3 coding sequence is TGTGCCAGCAGCTTACGCCAACAGGGGAATGAGCAGTTCTTC.